This T cell receptor beta chain was captured in a study of T cell changes during pregnancy in multiple sclerosis (dated by TCRdb to about 2019). For the wider study: Changes in the T cell repertoire over the course of pregnancy were examined in this study in women with multiple sclerosis.

About this clone itself: No antigen is known for it. Base qualities are not at hand, and no much larger clone is one base apart.

Library generation was performed with the immunoSEQ multiplex PCR assay. Not all clones reach the TCRdb copy of this immuneACCESS table, which keeps in-frame sequences only. Checked studies attribute under half of the gap to unresolved V genes and leave the rest unexplained. This sample comprises about 98,000 clones, roughly 94% of them detected only once. Roughly 2% of the sample is held by the ten biggest clonotypes. As encoded in the germline V gene (reference sequence), CDR1 is MNHEY while CDR2 is SMNVEV. There are 16 amino acids in the CDR3, from cysteine to phenylalanine inclusive. The CDR3 DNA has 48 bases and is translated from base 1. The V and J ends are trimmed by 5 bases and 7 bases, leaving 21 bases between them.

The specimen was peripheral blood, collected after pregnancy. The sequence joins TRBV27 to TRBJ1-5, with the identity of the D gene unclear. The TCR comes from a female donor in good health, enrolled as a control in a pregnancy study. CDR3 region: CASSLTAGEEGQPQHF. The nucleotides are TGTGCCAGCAGTCTTACGGCCGGGGAAGAGGGCCAGCCCCAGCATTTT.